The clone carrying this T cell receptor beta chain showed up many times. Multiplex PCR in two rounds served to amplify TCR beta CDR3 from genomic DNA. Primers targeting each individual TRBV and TRBJ gene were applied in first-round PCR. A single record per CDR3 protein comes from TCRdb applying MiXCR to the multiplex PCR reads. Of tens of thousands of distinct CDR3 sequences detected, roughly 39% appear once; the ten largest clones hold roughly 60%. The data derive from a study of prognosis after radiotherapy for stage I lung cancer. Across the study: Delivery of radiotherapy was by SBRT in 3 to 5 fractions at a biologically effective dose of at least 100 Gy.

The CDR3 sequence is 12 residues long. Germline V gene data show CDR1 as SEHNR and CDR2 as FQNEAQ (reference sequence). V lost 5 bases and J lost 7, with 6 bases in between. The sample consisted of PBMCs, taken before or after stereotactic body radiation therapy (not recorded which). This clonotype originated in a donor over 45 with non-small cell lung cancer. This chain uses TRBV7-9 with TRBJ1-6; D gene uncertain. CDR3 nucleotide sequence: TGTGCCAGCAGCGGAGGGAATTCACCCCTCCACTTT. Protein sequence: CASSGGNSPLHF.